The text below deals with one TCR beta chain. V lost 2 bases and J lost 4; bases outside the gene matches: 6. The CDR3 is 15 amino acids. CDR1 is MNHEY, CDR2 SVGAGI, per germline. This specimen belongs to a study of blood T cell repertoires in COVID-19. Clones were read by immunoSEQ multiplex PCR, and TCRdb kept only the in-frame ones, dropping some. The data contain roughly 150,000 clones, around 80% of them seen just once; the ten biggest clones take up around 7.9%. The receptor's source is a middle-aged man who had recovered from COVID-19. The source material was PBMCs or T cells enriched from blood (not recorded which). J is TRBJ1-2 and V is TRBV6-5, with 8 nucleotides matching TRBD1. The CDR3 loop reads CASSYLGQALYGYTF. CDR3 sequence (DNA): TGTGCCAGCAGTTACCTGGGACAGGCTCTCTATGGCTACACCTTC.